This T cell receptor (beta chain) was recorded in a study of shared clonotypes between healthy human individuals. About the research overall: CD4 naive cells filled three plates per donor, CD4 memory three, CD8 naive two and CD8 memory one.

Only CD45RO-negative cells positively selected for CCR7 counted as naive CD8 cells, so terminally differentiated effector memory CD45RA+ cells were excluded. The donor population consisted of healthy HIV-negative adults with no recent acute infections or vaccinations. Investigators spread the genomic DNA of each subset evenly over several immunoSEQ plates. The method was immunoSEQ multiplex PCR; TCRdb's version includes in-frame clones alone and lacks a portion of them. This table holds roughly 2,000,000 clones, 80% to 95% found once. Study-wide results and limits: It was the non-shared clonotypes that had lower generation probabilities than clonotypes shared by all four donors.

Germline CDR1 reads LGHNA; CDR2 reads YNFKEQ. The CDR3 runs to 15 residues. V dropped 1 base and J dropped 4 bases, with 14 bases sitting between them. Comment on this clone: Its antigen is as yet unknown.

This TCR came from a man between 18 and 29 years old in good health. Some clones in this sample may be carry-over from other donors' samples. The sequenced sample consisted of naive CD8+ T cells from PBMCs. The chain couples TRBV4-2 to TRBJ2-7; D unclear. The CDR3 DNA sequence: TGTGCCAGCAGCCAAGGGAAATGGAACCCTTACGAGCAGTACTTC. Translating gives CASSQGKWNPYEQYF.